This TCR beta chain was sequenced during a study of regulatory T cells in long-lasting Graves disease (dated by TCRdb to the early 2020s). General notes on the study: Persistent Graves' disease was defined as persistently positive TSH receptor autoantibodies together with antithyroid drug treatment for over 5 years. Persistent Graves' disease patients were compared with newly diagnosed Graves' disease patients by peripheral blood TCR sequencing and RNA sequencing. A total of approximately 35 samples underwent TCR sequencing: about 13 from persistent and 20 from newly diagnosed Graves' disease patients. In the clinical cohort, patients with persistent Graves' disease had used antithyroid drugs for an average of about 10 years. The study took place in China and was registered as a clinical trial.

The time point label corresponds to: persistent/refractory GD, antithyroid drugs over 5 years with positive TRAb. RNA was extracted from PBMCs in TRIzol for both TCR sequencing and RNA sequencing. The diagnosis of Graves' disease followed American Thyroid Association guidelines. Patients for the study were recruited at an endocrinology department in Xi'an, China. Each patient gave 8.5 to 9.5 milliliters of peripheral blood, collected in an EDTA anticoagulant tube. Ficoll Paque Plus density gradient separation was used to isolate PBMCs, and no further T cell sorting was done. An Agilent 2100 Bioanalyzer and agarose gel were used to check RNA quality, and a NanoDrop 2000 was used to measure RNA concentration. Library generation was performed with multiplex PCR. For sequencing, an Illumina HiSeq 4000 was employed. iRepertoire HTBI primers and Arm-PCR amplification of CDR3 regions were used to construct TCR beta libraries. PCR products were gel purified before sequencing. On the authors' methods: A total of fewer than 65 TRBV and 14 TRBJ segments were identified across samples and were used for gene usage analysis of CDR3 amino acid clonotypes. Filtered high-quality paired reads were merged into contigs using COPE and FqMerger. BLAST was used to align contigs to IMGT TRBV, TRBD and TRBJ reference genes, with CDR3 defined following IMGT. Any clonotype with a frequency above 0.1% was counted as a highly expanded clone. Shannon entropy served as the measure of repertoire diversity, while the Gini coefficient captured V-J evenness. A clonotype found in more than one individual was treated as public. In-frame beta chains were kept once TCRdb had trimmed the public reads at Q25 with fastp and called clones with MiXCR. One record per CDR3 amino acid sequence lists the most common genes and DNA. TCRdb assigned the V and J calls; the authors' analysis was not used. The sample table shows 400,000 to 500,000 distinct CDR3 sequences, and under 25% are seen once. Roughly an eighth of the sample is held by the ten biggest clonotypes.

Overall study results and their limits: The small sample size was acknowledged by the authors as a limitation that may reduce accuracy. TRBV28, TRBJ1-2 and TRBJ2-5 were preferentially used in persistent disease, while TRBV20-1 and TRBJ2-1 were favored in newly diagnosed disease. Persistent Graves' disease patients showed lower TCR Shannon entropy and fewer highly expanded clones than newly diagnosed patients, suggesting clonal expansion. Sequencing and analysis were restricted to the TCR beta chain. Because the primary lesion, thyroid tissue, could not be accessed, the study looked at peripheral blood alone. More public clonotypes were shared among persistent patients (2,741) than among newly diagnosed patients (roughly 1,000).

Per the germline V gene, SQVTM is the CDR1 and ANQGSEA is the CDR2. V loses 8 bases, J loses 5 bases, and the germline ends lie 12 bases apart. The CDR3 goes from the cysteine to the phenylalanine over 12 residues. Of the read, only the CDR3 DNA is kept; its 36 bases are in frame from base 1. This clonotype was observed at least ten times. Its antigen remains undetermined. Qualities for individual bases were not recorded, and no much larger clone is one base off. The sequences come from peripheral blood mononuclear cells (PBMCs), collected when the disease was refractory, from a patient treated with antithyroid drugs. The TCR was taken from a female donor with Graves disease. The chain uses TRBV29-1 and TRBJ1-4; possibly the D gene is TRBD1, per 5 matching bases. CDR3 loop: CSTMGPNEKLFF. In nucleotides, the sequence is TGCAGCACGATGGGGCCGAATGAAAAACTGTTTTTT.